This entry concerns a single TCR beta chain. This entry belongs to a study of cytomegalovirus exposure and HLA in healthy donors. PCR used 60 Vbeta primers and 13 Jbeta primers. The repertoire was sequenced with immunoSEQ multiplex PCR; TCRdb's copy has only in-frame clones and lacks some. The repertoire holds about 140,000 clones, with approximately 70% as singletons. The CDR3 runs to 17 residues. In germline, CDR1 is LNHDA, CDR2 SQIVND (reference sequence). After removal of 5 bases from V and 4 bases from J, the junction contained 8 bases not matched to a gene. V is TRBV19 and J is TRBJ2-1, with 13 bases matching TRBD2. The sequencing input was PBMCs. The TCR comes from a woman aged 60-75 years in good health and CMV-seropositive. The CDR3, as DNA: TGTGCCAGTAGTGCTCTACTAGCGGGAGGGAAATACAATGAGCAGTTCTTC. Translation gives CASSALLAGGKYNEQFF.